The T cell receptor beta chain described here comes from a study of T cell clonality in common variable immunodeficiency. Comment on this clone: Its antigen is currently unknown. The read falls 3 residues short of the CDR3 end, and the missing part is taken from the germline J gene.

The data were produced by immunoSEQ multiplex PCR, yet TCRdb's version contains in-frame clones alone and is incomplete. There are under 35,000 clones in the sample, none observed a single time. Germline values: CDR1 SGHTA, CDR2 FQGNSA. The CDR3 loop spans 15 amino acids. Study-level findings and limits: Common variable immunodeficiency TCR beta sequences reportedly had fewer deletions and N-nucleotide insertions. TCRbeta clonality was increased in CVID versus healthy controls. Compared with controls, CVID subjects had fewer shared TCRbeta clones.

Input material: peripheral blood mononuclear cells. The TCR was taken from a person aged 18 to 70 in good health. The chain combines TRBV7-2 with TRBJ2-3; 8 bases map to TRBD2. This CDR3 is CASSRKSGGQETQYF. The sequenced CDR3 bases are TGTGCCAGCAGCCGAAAGAGCGGGGGCCAAGAGACG.